What follows are 21 T cell receptor beta chains derived from one specimen sequenced in a study of shared clonotypes between healthy human individuals. Repertoires were generated with immunoSEQ multiplex PCR, while TCRdb's copy carries only in-frame clones and drops some. Here the sample spans approximately 710,000 clones, 80% to 95% being singletons. The sample comprised memory CD8+ T cells from PBMCs. Regarding subset: CD45RO+ cells pooled with CCR7-negative TemRA cells. These TCRs come from a man aged 18 to 30 in good health. Some clones in this sample may be carry-over from other donors' samples.

This rearrangement joins TRBV29-1 to TRBJ1-2; D gene uncertain. The CDR3 length is 13 residues. Trimming took off 4 bases at V and 2 bases at J, with 11 bases between the two ends. CDR1 SQVTM and CDR2 ANQGSEA come from the germline V gene. DNA of the CDR3: TGCAGCGTTGTTGAGGGCGCAAACTATGGCTACACCTTC. Translating it yields CSVVEGANYGYTF.

This rearrangement joins TRBV7-8 to TRBJ1-5; no reliable D call. Germline values: CDR1 SGHVS, CDR2 FQNEAQ. Trimming shortened V by 0 bases and J by 6 bases, and 15 bases separated the two germline ends. The CDR3 is made up of 16 amino acids. This CDR3 reads CASSLAATAVSQPQHF. The CDR3 DNA sequence: TGTGCCAGCAGCTTAGCGGCTACGGCAGTTTCTCAGCCCCAGCATTTT.

The V call is TRBV11-2, the J call TRBJ1-2, with 7 positions matching TRBD1. The CDR3 loop spans 14 amino acids. Germline V gene lookup returns CDR1 SGHAT and CDR2 FQNNGV. Losses at the gene ends were 5 bases for V and 4 bases for J; bases not matched to a gene: 7. The CDR3 region is CASSGVGTAYGYTF. CDR3 bases: TGTGCCAGCAGCGGGGTTGGGACAGCCTATGGCTACACCTTC.

V and J are TRBV7-9 and TRBJ2-4, with 8 bases that match TRBD1. Germline V gives CDR1 SEHNR, CDR2 FQNEAQ (reference sequence). The CDR3 runs to 13 residues. V lost 5 bases and J lost 11; bases outside the gene matches: 8. The CDR3 loop reads CASSLDRASLQYF. The CDR3 region has the DNA TGTGCCAGCAGCCTGGACAGGGCTTCCCTTCAGTACTTC.

The CDR3 region is CASSSDQPQHF. CDR3 nucleotides: TGTGCCAGCAGTTCCGATCAGCCCCAGCATTTT. The V call is TRBV28, the J call TRBJ1-5; no reliable D call. This CDR3 region has 11 residues. From germline, CDR1 is MDHEN and CDR2 SYDVKM. Trimming stripped 4 bases from V and 5 bases from J, with 3 bases between.

The rearrangement links TRBV27 to TRBJ2-1; D might be TRBD1 (6 bases). The V end was cut by 1 base, the J end by 2 bases, with 15 bases between. The CDR3 is made up of 17 amino acids. The germline gives CDR1 MNHEY, CDR2 SMNVEV (reference sequence). The CDR3 DNA reads TGTGCCAGCAGTTTATTTCCCGGGACACCCACCTACAATGAGCAGTTCTTC. Translation gives CASSLFPGTPTYNEQFF.

This clone turned up a few times. This chain connects TRBV27 to TRBJ2-5, with 9 bases that match TRBD2. The CDR3 is 16 amino acids. With V trimmed by 3 bases and J by 4 bases, 9 bases remained unmatched. The germline gives CDR1 MNHEY, CDR2 SMNVEV (reference sequence). The CDR3 protein is CASSFLREGPVETQYF. CDR3 DNA: TGTGCCAGCAGTTTTTTGCGGGAGGGCCCGGTAGAGACCCAGTACTTC.

Note on this clone: This specimen includes other DNA sequences encoding the same CDR3. The genes are TRBV27 and TRBJ1-1; D possibly corresponds to TRBD1 (5 bases). Germline-derived CDR1 and CDR2 are MNHEY and SMNVEV (reference sequence). CDR3 length: 13 amino acids. Trimming took 3 bases from V and 0 from J, leaving 5 bases between them. DNA for the CDR3: TGTGCCAGCAGTTTGACAGTGAACACTGAAGCTTTCTTT. Protein: CASSLTVNTEAFF.

Notes on this clone: Other DNA sequences in this sample translate to the same CDR3. V usage is TRBV11-2 and J usage is TRBJ2-7; 9 positions match TRBD2. Germline V gives CDR1 SGHAT, CDR2 FQNNGV. After removal of 1 base from V and 2 bases from J, the junction contained 3 bases not matched to a gene. The CDR3 consists of 15 residues. In DNA, the CDR3 is TGTGCCAGCAGCTTAGGAGCTAGCGGGACCTACGAGCAGTACTTC. Translation gives CASSLGASGTYEQYF. The complete variable domain, with remaining parts taken from reference TRBV11-2 and TRBJ2-7, reads EAGVAQSPRYKIIEKRQSVAFWCNPISGHATLYWYQQILGQGPKLLIQFQNNGVVDDSQLPKDRFSAERLKGVDSTLKIQPAKLEDSAVYLCASSLGASGTYEQYFGPGTRLTVT.

V usage is TRBV15 and J usage is TRBJ1-1; D gene unclear. Between the trimmed V and J ends, which lost 1 base and 6 bases, there was a span of 6 bases. The germline V gene has CDR1 LNHNV and CDR2 YYDKDF (reference sequence). There are 12 residues in the CDR3. The CDR3 is CATSRGVAEAFF. In nucleotides, the CDR3 is TGTGCCACCAGCAGAGGGGTAGCTGAAGCTTTCTTT.

The chain has TRBV7-6 and TRBJ2-7; D not resolved. The V end lost 3 bases, the J end lost 3 bases, and 9 bases lay between the germline ends. The V gene's germline CDR1 is SGHVS and CDR2 FNYEAQ. The CDR3 consists of 13 residues. The CDR3: CASSFAANYEQYF. For the CDR3, the DNA is TGTGCCAGCAGCTTTGCTGCAAACTACGAGCAGTACTTC. The variable domain in full, completed from reference TRBV7-6 and TRBJ2-7, reads GAGVSQSPRYKVTKRGQDVALRCDPISGHVSLYWYRQALGQGPEFLTYFNYEAQQDKSGLPNDRFSAERPEGSISTLTIQRTEQRDSAMYRCASSFAANYEQYFGPGTRLTVT.

This clone has just one count. This likely stems from a read error, as it lies one base from a far larger clone. This sample includes further DNA sequences coding for the same CDR3. The chain uses TRBV5-1 and TRBJ1-1; D gene unclear. CDR1 and CDR2 from the germline V gene are SGHRS and YFSETQ. The CDR3 length is 12 residues. The CDR3 spells CASSTANTEAFF. CDR3 in DNA: TGTGCCAGCAGTACGGCGAACACTGAAGCTTTCTTT.

V gene TRBV7-2 combines with J gene TRBJ1-2, with 8 bases lining up with TRBD1. The V segment lost 2 bases and the J segment 4 bases; nucleotides outside the gene matches: 9. Germline CDR1 and CDR2: SGHTA and FQGNSA. The CDR3 has 16 amino acids. DNA for the CDR3: TGTGCCAGCAGCTTACTGAAAACAGGGGGATTCTATGGCTACACCTTC. Its protein product is CASSLLKTGGFYGYTF. The variable domain in full, completed from reference TRBV7-2 and TRBJ1-2, reads GAGVSQSPSNKVTEKGKDVELRCDPISGHTALYWYRQSLGQGLEFLIYFQGNSAPDKSGLPSDRFSAERTGGSVSTLTIQRTQQEDSAVYLCASSLLKTGGFYGYTFGSGTRLTVV.

This chain connects TRBV2 to TRBJ1-5; unclear D gene. V shed 10 bases and J shed 0 bases, with 19 bases lying between them. The CDR3 totals 16 residues. CDR1 and CDR2 (germline): SNHLY, FYNNEI. For the CDR3, the DNA is TGTGCCACCACCCGGGGTCTAGAGAATAGCAATCAGCCCCAGCATTTT. Residues: CATTRGLENSNQPQHF.

The V call is TRBV7-9, the J call TRBJ2-7, with 10 positions matching TRBD1. The CDR3 loop spans 17 amino acids. V was clipped by 3 bases and J by 2 bases; unmatched bases: 10. Germline values: CDR1 SEHNR, CDR2 FQNEAQ (reference sequence). This chain's CDR3 is CASSFTPGTGDTYEQYF. The CDR3 bases are TGTGCCAGCAGCTTCACCCCCGGGACAGGGGACACCTACGAGCAGTACTTC.

The chain couples TRBV27 to TRBJ1-3; TRBD1 agrees at 9 bases. The CDR3 has 15 residues. In germline, CDR1 is MNHEY, CDR2 SMNVEV (reference sequence). Germline trimming cut 6 bases from V and 2 bases from J; bases unmatched to any gene: 5. The CDR3 bases are TGTGCCAGCAGCTCCGGGACAGGGCCTGGAAACACCATATATTTT. Protein product: CASSSGTGPGNTIYF.

In regard to this clone: This same CDR3 is encoded by further DNA sequences in the sample. The J gene is TRBJ2-7, the V gene TRBV6-1, with D unclear. Trimming removed 4 bases at V and 7 bases at J, with 5 bases between. Per germline, CDR1 MNHNS and CDR2 SASEGT. The CDR3 is made up of 10 amino acids. The CDR3 region has the DNA TGTGCCAGCAGTGCTCGAGAGCAGTACTTC. This codes for CASSAREQYF.

This sequence joins TRBV19 and TRBJ2-1; 10 nucleotides match TRBD1. V shed 6 bases and J 4 bases; nucleotides not matched to a gene: 6. This CDR3 comprises 15 residues. CDR1 is LNHDA and CDR2 is SQIVND in the germline V gene (reference sequence). The DNA for the CDR3 is TGTGCCAGTAGCTTGGGACAGGGGAGGTACAATGAGCAGTTCTTC. Translated, it gives CASSLGQGRYNEQFF.

The chain couples TRBV19 to TRBJ1-1, with a weak D call TRBD1 (6 bases). Germline values: CDR1 LNHDA, CDR2 SQIVND (reference sequence). The CDR3 runs 15 residues. Trimming took off 0 bases at V and 4 bases at J, with 12 bases between the two ends. The CDR3 here is CASSIDSGVGTEAFF. In DNA, the CDR3 is TGTGCCAGTAGTATAGATTCAGGGGTAGGCACTGAAGCTTTCTTT.

The chain employs TRBV7-9 and TRBJ2-7, with TRBD1 matching 7 bases. V dropped 5 bases and J dropped 4; count of bases not matched to a gene: 8. This CDR3 contains 14 residues. CDR1 is SEHNR and CDR2 is FQNEAQ in the germline V gene (reference sequence). CDR3 amino acids: CASSAKGAKYEQYF. The CDR3 DNA reads as TGTGCCAGCAGCGCAAAGGGGGCGAAATACGAGCAGTACTTC.

This rearrangement joins TRBV27 to TRBJ2-7, with D maybe TRBD2 (5 bases). Germline V lookup: CDR1 MNHEY, CDR2 SMNVEV (reference sequence). Trimming removed 6 bases at V and 1 base at J, with 13 bases between. The CDR3 runs to 14 residues. The CDR3 DNA sequence: TGTGCCAGCAGGAACCGGGGTCCGTCCTACGAGCAGTACTTC. Translation: CASRNRGPSYEQYF.